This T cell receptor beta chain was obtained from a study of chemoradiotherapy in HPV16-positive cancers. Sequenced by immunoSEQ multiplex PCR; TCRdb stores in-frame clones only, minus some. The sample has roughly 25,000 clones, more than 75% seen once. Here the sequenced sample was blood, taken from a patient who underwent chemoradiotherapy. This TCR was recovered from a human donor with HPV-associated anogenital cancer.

The DNA for the CDR3 is TGCGCCAGCAGCTTGGGAGGGTCCGATGGCTACACCTTC. As protein: CASSLGGSDGYTF. The V gene is TRBV5-1, the J gene TRBJ1-2; D is unresolved. Germline assignment: CDR1 SGHRS and CDR2 YFSETQ. The CDR3 length is 13 residues. Trimming cost V 0 bases and J 6 bases, with 9 bases left between them.